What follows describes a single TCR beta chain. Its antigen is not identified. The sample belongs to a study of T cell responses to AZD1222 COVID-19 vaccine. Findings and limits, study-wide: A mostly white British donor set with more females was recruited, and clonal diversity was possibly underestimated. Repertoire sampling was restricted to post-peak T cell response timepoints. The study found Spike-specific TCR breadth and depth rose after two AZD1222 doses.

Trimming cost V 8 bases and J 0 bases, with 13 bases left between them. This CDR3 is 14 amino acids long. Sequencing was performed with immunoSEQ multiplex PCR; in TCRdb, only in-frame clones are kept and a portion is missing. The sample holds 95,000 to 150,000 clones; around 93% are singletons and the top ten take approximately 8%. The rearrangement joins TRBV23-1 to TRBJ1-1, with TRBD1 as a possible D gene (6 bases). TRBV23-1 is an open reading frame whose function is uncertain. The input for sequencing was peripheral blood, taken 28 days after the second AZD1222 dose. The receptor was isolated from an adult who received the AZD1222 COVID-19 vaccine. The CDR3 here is CASLKGHLNTEAFF. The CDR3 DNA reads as TGCGCCAGCCTAAAGGGACATCTGAACACTGAAGCTTTCTTT.